The source of this TCR beta chain is a study of beta chain features in type 1 diabetes. As for the study in general: The study examined around 100 million sorted cells across all samples. Notes on the study in general: PCR could preferentially amplify shorter templates, alike in patients and controls. VDJ junctions sequenced from type 1 diabetes patients showed fewer insertions and more deletions.

CDR1 is LNHDA, CDR2 SQIVND, per germline (reference sequence). The CDR3 is made up of 13 amino acids. V lost 9 bases and J 0 bases, leaving 11 bases between the germline ends. This clone came up a few times. Its specificity is not known. The study reverse transcribed the entire isolated RNA, so it sequenced expressed TCRB transcripts. TCRdb's copy holds only in-frame clones and misses some; the assay was immunoSEQ multiplex PCR. The sample lists under 950,000 clones, around a sixth occurring once. The origin of this receptor is a woman aged 18 to 35 in good health. V usage is TRBV19 and J usage is TRBJ2-5; no clear D. The sample was naive CD4+ T cells from blood. The CDR3 protein is CASNSRYQETQYF. The CDR3 nucleotides are TGTGCCAGCAACTCGCGGTACCAAGAGACCCAGTACTTC.